The 2 T cell receptor beta chains below were found in one sample sequenced in a study of blood T cell repertoires in COVID-19. Repertoires were generated with immunoSEQ multiplex PCR, while TCRdb's copy carries only in-frame clones and drops some. The top ten hold 1% of the sample, which has about 310,000 clones, around 86% seen once. The sequenced material came from peripheral blood. The receptors were gathered from a man in his fifties or sixties with active or convalescent COVID-19.

V gene TRBV19 combines with J gene TRBJ1-1, with 8 bases lining up with TRBD1. V lost 5 bases, J lost 11 bases, and 13 bases stayed unmatched. Germline CDR1 LNHDA, CDR2 SQIVND (reference sequence). CDR3 length: 14 residues. Here the CDR3 reads CASSVGQVDTSAFF. The CDR3 bases are TGTGCCAGTAGTGTGGGACAGGTCGATACGTCGGCTTTCTTT.

The rearrangement uses TRBV7-9 and TRBJ1-4, with D perhaps matching TRBD1 (6 bases). The CDR3 has 16 residues. Germline V gene data show CDR1 as SEHNR and CDR2 as FQNEAQ (reference sequence). Trimming left V 4 bases short and J 5 bases short, with 17 bases between. The CDR3 sequence is CASSSEKGGNNEKLFF. The CDR3 bases are TGTGCCAGCAGCTCAGAGAAAGGGGGAAACAATGAAAAACTGTTTTTT.